These 7 T cell receptor beta chains came from one sample sequenced in a study of T cell responses to AZD1222 COVID-19 vaccine. Measured with immunoSEQ multiplex PCR; TCRdb has only the in-frame clones, and not every one. This table holds about 110,000 clones, 70% to 90% found once. The sample here was peripheral blood, taken 28 days after the second AZD1222 dose. These receptors all stem from an adult who received the AZD1222 COVID-19 vaccine.

CDR3 nucleotides: TGTGCCAGCATCAGGAGGGGGAGGGGGCCCTACGAGCAGTACTTC. This encodes CASIRRGRGPYEQYF. V is TRBV27 and J is TRBJ2-7, with D perhaps assigned TRBD1 or TRBD2 (7 bases each). CDR1 and CDR2 (germline): MNHEY, SMNVEV (reference sequence). This CDR3 has 15 residues. Trimming removed 7 bases at V and 2 bases at J, with 18 bases between.

This chain connects TRBV7-9 to TRBJ1-2; D call uncertain. Trimming stripped 0 bases from V and 5 bases from J, with 4 bases between. CDR3 size: 12 residues. The germline V gene has CDR1 SEHNR and CDR2 FQNEAQ (reference sequence). The CDR3 sequence: CASSLAGYGYTF. CDR3 sequence (DNA): TGTGCCAGCAGCTTAGCCGGTTATGGCTACACCTTC.

This clone has a handful of counts. Different DNA sequences within this sample yield the same CDR3. This CDR3 is CASSLVGQAYGYTF. The CDR3 DNA sequence: TGTGCCAGCAGCTTGGTGGGGCAGGCCTATGGCTACACCTTC. The genes are TRBV5-4 and TRBJ1-2; D may be TRBD1 (5 bases). This CDR3 has 14 residues. Trimming removed 0 bases from V and 4 bases from J, with 10 bases in between. CDR1 is SGHNT, CDR2 YYREEE, per germline (reference sequence).

V gene TRBV3-1 (or the pseudogene TRBV3-2) combines with J gene TRBJ1-1; no definite D call. Germline values: CDR1 LGHDT, CDR2 YNNKEL (reference sequence). The V gene lost 1 base and the J gene lost 2 bases, with 8 bases spanning the gap. CDR3 length: 14 residues. As DNA, the CDR3 is TGTGCCAGCAGCCAAGGCGGGCCCAACACTGAAGCTTTCTTT. Protein product: CASSQGGPNTEAFF.

This sequence joins TRBV5-1 and TRBJ2-7, with D unresolved. V lost 1 base and J 3 bases, leaving 14 bases between the germline ends. This CDR3 spans 15 amino acids. CDR1 SGHRS and CDR2 YFSETQ come from the germline V gene. The CDR3: CASSLMGINIYEQYF. CDR3 nucleotide sequence: TGCGCCAGCAGCTTGATGGGGATTAATATCTACGAGCAGTACTTC.

V is TRBV6-4 and J is TRBJ1-1, with a weak D call TRBD1 (5 bases). Trimming pared 5 bases from V and 3 bases from J, leaving 13 bases between. CDR1 and CDR2 from the germline V gene are MRHNA and SNTAGT. There are 14 residues in the CDR3. CDR3 region: CASSIRVDHTEAFF. CDR3 bases: TGTGCCAGCAGTATCAGGGTTGATCACACTGAAGCTTTCTTT.

The rearrangement uses TRBV11-2 and TRBJ2-5, with 10 bases matching TRBD1. Germline V gene data show CDR1 as SGHAT and CDR2 as FQNNGV. V lost 2 bases to trimming and J lost 2 bases; unmatched junction nucleotides: 5. The CDR3 loop spans 16 amino acids. CDR3 nucleotide sequence: TGTGCCAGCAGCTTAAGTGTGGGACAGGGGCAAGAGACCCAGTACTTC. This gives the protein CASSLSVGQGQETQYF.